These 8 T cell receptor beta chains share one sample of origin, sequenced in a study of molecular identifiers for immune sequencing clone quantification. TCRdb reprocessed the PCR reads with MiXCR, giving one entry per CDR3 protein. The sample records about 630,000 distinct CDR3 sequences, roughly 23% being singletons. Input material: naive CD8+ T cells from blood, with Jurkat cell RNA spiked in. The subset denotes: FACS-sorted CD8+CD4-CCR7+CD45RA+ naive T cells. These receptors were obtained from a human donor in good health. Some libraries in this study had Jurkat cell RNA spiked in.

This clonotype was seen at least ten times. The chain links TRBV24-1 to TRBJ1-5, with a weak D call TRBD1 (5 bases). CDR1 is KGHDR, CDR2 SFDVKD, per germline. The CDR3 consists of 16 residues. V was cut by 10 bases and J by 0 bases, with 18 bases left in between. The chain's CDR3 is CATQDSDTYSNQPQHF. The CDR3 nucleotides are TGTGCCACACAGGACTCTGACACTTATAGCAATCAGCCCCAGCATTTT.

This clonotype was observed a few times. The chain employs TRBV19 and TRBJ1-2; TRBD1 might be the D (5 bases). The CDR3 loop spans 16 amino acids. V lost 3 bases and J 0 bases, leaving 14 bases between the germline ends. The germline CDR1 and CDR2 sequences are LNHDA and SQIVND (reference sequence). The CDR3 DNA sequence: TGTGCCAGTAGTATGGGGGTTCGTTCAGCTAACTATGGCTACACCTTC. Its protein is CASSMGVRSANYGYTF.

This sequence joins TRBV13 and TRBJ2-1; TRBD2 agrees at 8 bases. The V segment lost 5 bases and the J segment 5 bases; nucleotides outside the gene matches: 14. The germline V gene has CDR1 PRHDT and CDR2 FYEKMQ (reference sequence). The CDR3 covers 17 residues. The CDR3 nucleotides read TGTGCCAGCAGCCCCTCGCTAGCGGGCCCTAGACACAATGAGCAGTTCTTC. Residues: CASSPSLAGPRHNEQFF.

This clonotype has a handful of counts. The CDR3 DNA reads TGTGCCAGCAGTTTAGGGACAGGGGTGGTTGGGGCCAACGTCCTGACTTTC. This codes for CASSLGTGVVGANVLTF. The chain uses TRBV27 and TRBJ2-6; 10 positions agree with TRBD1. Germline CDR1 is MNHEY and CDR2 is SMNVEV (reference sequence). The trim removed 2 bases at V and 3 bases at J, leaving 4 bases unmatched. This CDR3 region has 17 residues.

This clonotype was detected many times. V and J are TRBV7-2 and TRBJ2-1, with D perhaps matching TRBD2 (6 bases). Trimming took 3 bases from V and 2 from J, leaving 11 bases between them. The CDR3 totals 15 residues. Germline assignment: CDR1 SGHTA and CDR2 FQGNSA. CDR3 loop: CASSFTSPPYNEQFF. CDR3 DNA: TGTGCCAGCAGCTTCACTAGCCCCCCCTACAATGAGCAGTTCTTC.

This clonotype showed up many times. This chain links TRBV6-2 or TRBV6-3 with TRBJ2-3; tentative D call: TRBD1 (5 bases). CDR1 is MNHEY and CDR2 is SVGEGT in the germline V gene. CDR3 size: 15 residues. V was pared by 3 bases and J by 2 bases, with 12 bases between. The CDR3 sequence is CASSYIPGITDTQYF. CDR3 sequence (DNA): TGTGCCAGCAGTTATATTCCAGGGATCACAGATACGCAGTATTTT.

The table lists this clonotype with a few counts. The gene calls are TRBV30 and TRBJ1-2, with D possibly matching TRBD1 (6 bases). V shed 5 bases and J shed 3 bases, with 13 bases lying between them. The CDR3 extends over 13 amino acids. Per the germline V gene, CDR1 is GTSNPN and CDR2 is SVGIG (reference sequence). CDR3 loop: CAWGGRGDYGYTF. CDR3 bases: TGTGCCTGGGGCGGCAGGGGCGACTATGGCTACACCTTC.

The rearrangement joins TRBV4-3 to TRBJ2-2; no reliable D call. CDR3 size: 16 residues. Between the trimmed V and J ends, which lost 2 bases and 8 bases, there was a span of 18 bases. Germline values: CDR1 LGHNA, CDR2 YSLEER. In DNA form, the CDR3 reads TGCGCCAGCAGCCAAATGGGCCCCCTCAGTTTTGGGGAGCTGTTTTTT. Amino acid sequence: CASSQMGPLSFGELFF.